Below are 30 T cell receptor beta chains sequenced from a single sample in a study of OX40 agonist ivuxolimab in advanced cancers. Assay used: immunoSEQ multiplex PCR; TCRdb lists only in-frame clones, some missing. The sample lists approximately 70,000 clones, 86% occurring once. Sequencing used CD4+ or CD8+ T cells sorted from blood, obtained in a trial of the OX40 agonist ivuxolimab. These receptors were taken from an adult with an advanced solid tumor such as melanoma, head and neck, liver or kidney cancer.

The V gene is TRBV18, the J gene TRBJ2-3; D gene uncertain. Trimming took off 5 bases at V and 0 bases at J, with 3 bases between the two ends. The CDR3 loop spans 12 amino acids. Looked up from germline, CDR1 is KGHSH and CDR2 is LQKENI. DNA of the CDR3: TGTGCCAGCTCAGGAAGCACAGATACGCAGTATTTT. Translation gives CASSGSTDTQYF.

The chain recombines TRBV2 with TRBJ1-1; D not resolved. The CDR3 contains 14 residues. The V gene's germline CDR1 is SNHLY and CDR2 FYNNEI. V was clipped by 4 bases and J by 3 bases, with 12 bases between them. The CDR3 nucleotides read TGTGCCAGCAGTGCGGAGTCTACCTACACTGAAGCTTTCTTT. Amino acid sequence: CASSAESTYTEAFF.

The V gene is TRBV4-1, the J gene TRBJ1-6; D is ambiguous. The CDR3 sequence is 17 residues long. Trimming left V 0 bases short and J 5 bases short, with 14 bases between. Germline CDR1 MGHRA, CDR2 YSYEKL. The CDR3 DNA sequence: TGCGCCAGCAGCCAAGAAGGGTGGGGTTACGATAATTCACCCCTCCACTTT. Translation: CASSQEGWGYDNSPLHF.

This clone was counted a single time. This chain connects TRBV19 to TRBJ2-2; D is possibly TRBD1 (6 bases). This CDR3 spans 16 amino acids. The germline V gene has CDR1 LNHDA and CDR2 SQIVND (reference sequence). V shed 5 bases and J shed 0 bases, with 13 bases lying between them. The CDR3: CASSFAGVTNTGELFF. The CDR3 DNA reads as TGTGCCAGTAGTTTTGCAGGGGTTACGAACACCGGGGAGCTGTTTTTT. Combining the CDR3 with reference TRBV19 and TRBJ2-2 gives the whole variable domain DGGITQSPKYLFRKEGQNVTLSCEQNLNHDAMYWYRQDPGQGLRLIYYSQIVNDFQKGDIAEGYSVSREKKESFPLTVTSAQKNPTAFYLCASSFAGVTNTGELFFGEGSRLTVL.

The rearrangement links TRBV7-2 to TRBJ2-3, with 12 positions matching TRBD2. The germline V gene encodes CDR1 SGHTA and CDR2 FQGNSA. The CDR3 totals 17 residues. The trim removed 5 bases at V and 1 base at J, leaving 7 bases unmatched. The CDR3 loop is CASSPNRLAGGTDTQYF. The CDR3 nucleotides are TGTGCCAGCAGCCCCAACCGACTAGCGGGGGGCACAGATACGCAGTATTTT.

The chain joins TRBV6-5 to TRBJ2-1; 9 positions agree with TRBD2. This CDR3 is 15 amino acids long. The germline V gene has CDR1 MNHEY and CDR2 SVGAGI. The trim removed 0 bases at V and 12 bases at J, leaving 9 bases unmatched. The CDR3 nucleotides read TGTGCCAGCAGTTACTCTCCGCGGGAGGGCAGAGGGCAGTTCTTC. Its protein is CASSYSPREGRGQFF.

V gene TRBV5-5 combines with J gene TRBJ2-5, with D possibly matching TRBD2 (5 bases). This CDR3 region has 13 residues. V lost 3 bases and J lost 7, with 13 bases in between. Germline CDR1 is SGHKS and CDR2 is YYEKEE (reference sequence). CDR3 protein: CASSSGLDRTQYF. In DNA, the CDR3 is TGTGCCAGCAGCTCCGGACTGGATAGGACCCAGTACTTC.

This chain joins TRBV6-5 and TRBJ2-7, with TRBD1 identical over 7 bases. CDR3 length: 13 amino acids. Germline V gene sequence: CDR1 MNHEY, CDR2 SVGAGI. The ends lost 7 bases at V and 2 bases at J; junction bases unmatched: 5. The CDR3 here is CASNDRVTYEQYF. The CDR3 DNA reads as TGTGCCAGCAATGACAGGGTTACCTACGAGCAGTACTTC.

This chain joins TRBV5-5 and TRBJ2-5, with D possibly TRBD1 on 6 matching bases. The CDR3 consists of 16 residues. The ends were cut back, 1 base at V and 5 bases at J, with 18 bases in the middle. In germline, CDR1 is SGHKS, CDR2 YYEKEE (reference sequence). The CDR3, as DNA: TGTGCCAGCAGCTTGCTAGGGGGTCGGAGGACGGAGACCCAGTACTTC. It is translated as CASSLLGGRRTETQYF.

The V and J genes are TRBV4-2 and TRBJ2-3; 9 bases match TRBD2. V shed 3 bases and J 0 bases; nucleotides not matched to a gene: 7. The V gene's germline CDR1 is LGHNA and CDR2 YNFKEQ. The CDR3 runs to 17 residues. Here the CDR3 DNA reads TGTGCCAGCAGCCAGACCCTAGCGGGAACTAGCACAGATACGCAGTATTTT. It yields the protein CASSQTLAGTSTDTQYF.

Here the CDR3 reads CASSPAGTGVQETQYF. CDR3 nucleotide sequence: TGTGCCAGCAGTCCCGCCGGGACAGGGGTCCAAGAGACCCAGTACTTC. The chain combines TRBV27 with TRBJ2-5, with TRBD1 matching 10 bases. V was pared by 5 bases and J by 1 base, with 7 bases of the junction left unmatched. This CDR3 is 16 amino acids long. Germline-derived CDR1 and CDR2 are MNHEY and SMNVEV (reference sequence).

The V call is TRBV14, the J call TRBJ1-2; D is unclear. This CDR3 has 15 residues. Germline values: CDR1 SGHDN, CDR2 FVKESK. Trimming stripped 1 base from V and 8 bases from J, with 17 bases between. CDR3 sequence reads: CASSQGTRVYWGYTF. CDR3 coding DNA: TGTGCCAGCAGCCAAGGAACTCGGGTTTATTGGGGCTACACCTTC.

The rearrangement uses TRBV6-6 and TRBJ2-7; 7 nucleotides line up with TRBD2. The CDR3 extends over 13 amino acids. Germline CDR1 is MNHNY and CDR2 is SVGAGI (reference sequence). V trimming: 9 bases; J trimming: 2 bases; junction bases outside the gene matches: 7. CDR3 sequence: CASRGGDPYEQYF. In DNA form, the CDR3 reads TGTGCCAGTAGGGGAGGGGACCCCTACGAGCAGTACTTC.

This clone was counted a single time. This chain uses TRBV6-5 with TRBJ1-6; D remains unclear. The germline V and J ends were trimmed by 3 bases and 7 bases, with 4 bases remaining between them. This CDR3 has 12 residues. CDR1 and CDR2 (germline): MNHEY, SVGAGI. The CDR3 is CASSYPNSPLHF. In nucleotides, the CDR3 is TGTGCCAGCAGTTATCCAAATTCACCCCTCCACTTT.

DNA of the CDR3: TGCGCCAGCAGCCGCGGGGGACTAGCGGGAGGGGTCTACAATGAGCAGTTCTTC. As protein: CASSRGGLAGGVYNEQFF. V usage is TRBV4-1 and J usage is TRBJ2-1; TRBD2 matches at 16 bases. V lost 4 bases, J lost 3 bases, and 6 bases stayed unmatched. This CDR3 spans 18 amino acids. Germline V lookup: CDR1 MGHRA, CDR2 YSYEKL.

The DNA for the CDR3 is TGTGCCAGCTCACCTTTTAGCGGGAGGGGCGCAGATACGCAGTATTTT. Amino acids: CASSPFSGRGADTQYF. V and J are TRBV18 and TRBJ2-3; TRBD2 agrees at 11 bases. This CDR3 region has 16 residues. CDR1 and CDR2 from the germline V gene are KGHSH and LQKENI. With V trimmed by 3 bases and J by 4 bases, 6 bases remained unmatched.

The CDR3 DNA reads TGTGCCAGCAGCTTAATGAGAACAGCGTATGGCTACACCTTC. Translated: CASSLMRTAYGYTF. The chain couples TRBV7-3 to TRBJ1-2, with no clear D. In germline, CDR1 is SGHTA, CDR2 FQGTGA. V was pared by 1 base and J by 5 bases, with 11 bases between. The CDR3 is 14 residues long. The whole variable domain, filled in from reference TRBV7-3 and TRBJ1-2, reads GAGVSQTPSNKVTEKGKYVELRCDPISGHTALYWYRQSLGQGPEFLIYFQGTGAADDSGLPNDRFFAVRPEGSVSTLKIQRTERGDSAVYLCASSLMRTAYGYTFGSGTRLTVV.

V gene TRBV18 combines with J gene TRBJ2-2; D ambiguous. Trimming shortened V by 8 bases and J by 1 base, and 8 bases separated the two germline ends. This CDR3 has 13 residues. Germline-derived CDR1 and CDR2 are KGHSH and LQKENI. CDR3 residues: CASRGGNTGELFF. DNA for the CDR3: TGTGCCAGCCGCGGCGGGAACACCGGGGAGCTGTTTTTT. Full variable domain (rest looked up from reference TRBV18 and TRBJ2-2): NAGVMQNPRHLVRRRGQEARLRCSPMKGHSHVYWYRQLPEEGLKFMVYLQKENIIDESGMPKERFSAEFPKEGPSILRIQQVVRGDSAAYFCASRGGNTGELFFGEGSRLTVL.

V is TRBV4-3 and J is TRBJ1-1; TRBD1 is a possible D gene (5 bases). CDR3 length: 14 residues. Trimming pared 0 bases from V and 1 base from J, leaving 6 bases between. Germline CDR1 and CDR2: LGHNA and YSLEER. This chain's CDR3 is CASSQDGGNTEAFF. CDR3 DNA: TGCGCCAGCAGCCAAGACGGGGGGAACACTGAAGCTTTCTTT.

This clone has more than one count but fewer than ten. The chain links TRBV29-1 to TRBJ1-2; D gene unclear. V lost 3 bases and J 2 bases, leaving 7 bases between the germline ends. Germline assignment: CDR1 SQVTM and CDR2 ANQGSEA. The CDR3 consists of 12 residues. This CDR3 reads CSVEAENYGYTF. The CDR3 DNA reads as TGCAGCGTTGAGGCGGAGAACTATGGCTACACCTTC.

V is TRBV11-3 and J is TRBJ2-2, with 10 bases matching TRBD2. Trimming took 1 base from V and 2 from J; bases not matched to a gene: 4. Per the germline V gene, CDR1 is SGHNT and CDR2 is YENEEA. This CDR3 spans 17 amino acids. The CDR3 loop reads CASSLGQLAGNTGELFF. CDR3 nucleotide sequence: TGTGCCAGCAGCTTAGGGCAACTAGCGGGAAACACCGGGGAGCTGTTTTTT.

The chain is built from TRBV7-2 and TRBJ1-1; D gene unclear. V gave up 3 bases and J gave up 0 bases, with 5 bases separating them. The CDR3 runs to 13 residues. The germline V gene encodes CDR1 SGHTA and CDR2 FQGNSA. The chain's CDR3 is CASSFLMNTEAFF. DNA for the CDR3: TGTGCCAGCAGCTTCTTGATGAACACTGAAGCTTTCTTT.

This clone has a handful of counts. The V and J genes are TRBV27 and TRBJ1-1; possible D gene TRBD1, 6 bases. The CDR3 runs to 13 residues. Germline V gene sequence: CDR1 MNHEY, CDR2 SMNVEV (reference sequence). V was pared by 7 bases and J by 1 base, with 10 bases between. CDR3 amino acids: CASKLGANTEAFF. Written as DNA, the CDR3 is TGTGCCAGCAAGCTGGGGGCGAACACTGAAGCTTTCTTT.

The V and J genes are TRBV6-5 and TRBJ2-2, with D perhaps matching TRBD1 (5 bases). This CDR3 has 13 residues. V lost 10 bases and J 4 bases, leaving 13 bases between the germline ends. Germline CDR1 MNHEY, CDR2 SVGAGI. This chain's CDR3 is CATTQTVTGELFF. In DNA, the CDR3 is TGTGCCACCACTCAGACAGTCACCGGGGAGCTGTTTTTT.

The genes are TRBV11-2 and TRBJ2-7; D remains ambiguous. V lost 3 bases and J lost 3, with 6 bases in between. This CDR3 comprises 12 residues. Germline CDR1 SGHAT, CDR2 FQNNGV. The CDR3 is CASSFVGYEQYF. The CDR3 DNA is TGTGCCAGCAGCTTCGTAGGCTACGAGCAGTACTTC.

This clone was found once. The CDR3 sequence: CASSPRGENTEAFF. CDR3 bases: TGTGCCAGCAGCCCCCGGGGGGAGAACACTGAAGCTTTCTTT. The V and J genes are TRBV9 and TRBJ1-1; TRBD1 might be the D (5 bases). The CDR3 spans 14 residues. Trimming removed 4 bases at V and 1 base at J, with 11 bases between. The germline CDR1 and CDR2 sequences are SGDLS and YYNGEE.

This clone was seen more than once but under ten times. The rearrangement joins TRBV7-9 to TRBJ2-7, with a possible D match to TRBD2 (5 bases). CDR3 length: 15 residues. Germline assignment: CDR1 SEHNR and CDR2 FQNEAQ (reference sequence). Trimming removed 5 bases at V and 1 base at J, with 15 bases between. The CDR3 DNA reads TGTGCCAGCAGCGCTACGGCGACGGGGTCCTACGAGCAGTACTTC. Translating it yields CASSATATGSYEQYF.

This clone was seen only a few times. The chain employs TRBV25-1 and TRBJ1-1; tentatively, D is TRBD1 (5 bases). The germline CDR1 and CDR2 sequences are MGHDK and SYGVNS. CDR3 length equals 13 residues. Trimming left V 5 bases short and J 1 base short, with 8 bases between. CDR3 bases: TGTGCCAGCAGTCCGACAGCGAACACTGAAGCTTTCTTT. It is translated as CASSPTANTEAFF.

The CDR3 nucleotides are TGCGCCAGCAGCTTGGGGGCCTATCAAGAGACCCAGTACTTC. Translated: CASSLGAYQETQYF. The rearrangement uses TRBV5-1 and TRBJ2-5; D is unresolved. This CDR3 is built from 14 residues. V was clipped by 0 bases and J by 2 bases, with 8 bases between them. The germline gives CDR1 SGHRS, CDR2 YFSETQ.

The chain uses TRBV5-6 and TRBJ2-1, with D possibly being TRBD1 (6 bases). The V end lost 2 bases, the J end lost 8 bases, and 8 bases lay between the germline ends. Per germline, CDR1 SGHDT and CDR2 YYEEEE. The CDR3 consists of 12 residues. The chain's CDR3 is CASSFKGDEQFF. The CDR3 DNA reads as TGTGCCAGCAGCTTTAAGGGGGATGAGCAGTTCTTC.